This passage covers 28 T cell receptor beta chains from one sample sequenced in a study of blood T cell repertoires in COVID-19. Sequencing used immunoSEQ multiplex PCR; TCRdb keeps in-frame clones, though not all of them. The table shows roughly 250,000 clones, with roughly 88% occurring only once. Sample: peripheral blood. The receptor set was obtained from a human donor with COVID-19, enrolled during active disease. The donor label of this sample is uncertain.

The chain has TRBV6-5 and TRBJ1-6, with D possibly matching TRBD1 (5 bases). V gave up 6 bases and J gave up 12 bases, with 15 bases separating them. The CDR3 is 13 residues long. Germline CDR1 and CDR2: MNHEY and SVGAGI. In nucleotides, the CDR3 is TGTGCCAGCAGGACAGATTTAACACGACCCCTCCACTTT. It yields the protein CASRTDLTRPLHF.

The chain links TRBV7-2 to TRBJ1-4; D not certain. The CDR3 loop spans 16 amino acids. Trimming took 2 bases from V and 2 from J, leaving 12 bases between them. CDR1 SGHTA and CDR2 FQGNSA come from the germline V gene. The chain's CDR3 is CASSLRALGTNEKLFF. The CDR3 nucleotides are TGTGCCAGCAGCTTAAGGGCACTAGGGACTAATGAAAAACTGTTTTTT.

The V gene is TRBV19, the J gene TRBJ1-2, with TRBD1 matching over 7 bases. Germline CDR1 and CDR2: LNHDA and SQIVND (reference sequence). The trim removed 5 bases at V and 8 bases at J, leaving 17 bases unmatched. This CDR3 contains 16 residues. The CDR3 DNA sequence: TGTGCCAGTAGTGTGACTACAGGGGCGTCGTTTGAAGGCTACACCTTC. This encodes CASSVTTGASFEGYTF.

The J gene is TRBJ2-7, the V gene TRBV10-3; 9 bases match TRBD1. With V trimmed by 7 bases and J by 3 bases, 10 bases remained unmatched. CDR1 and CDR2 (germline): ENHRY, SYGVKD. The CDR3 is 15 residues long. CDR3: CAITPGTGTFYEQYF. The CDR3 nucleotides read TGTGCCATCACCCCCGGGACAGGGACGTTCTACGAGCAGTACTTC.

The chain links TRBV14 to TRBJ1-4, with D possibly matching TRBD1 (6 bases). V was clipped by 0 bases and J by 3 bases, with 14 bases between them. The CDR3 has 17 residues. Germline CDR1 and CDR2: SGHDN and FVKESK. CDR3 residues: CASSQDLQGRPNEKLFF. Here the CDR3 DNA reads TGTGCCAGCAGCCAAGATCTACAGGGAAGGCCTAATGAAAAACTGTTTTTT.

The chain employs TRBV19 and TRBJ2-4, with D possibly matching TRBD1 (6 bases). The CDR3 extends over 14 amino acids. V was trimmed by 7 bases and J by 7 bases, leaving 17 bases between them. The germline V gene has CDR1 LNHDA and CDR2 SQIVND (reference sequence). CDR3 sequence: CASTPGQTGNIQYF. CDR3 nucleotide sequence: TGTGCCAGTACCCCGGGACAAACGGGCAACATTCAGTACTTC.

The chain employs TRBV10-3 and TRBJ2-7, with 9 nucleotides matching TRBD2. The length of the CDR3 is 15 residues. CDR1 and CDR2 (germline): ENHRY, SYGVKD. Trimming took 3 bases from V and 6 from J; bases not matched to a gene: 9. The CDR3 DNA follows: TGTGCCATCAGTGATAGAGTAGCGGGAGAGGCCGAGCAGTACTTC. The encoded protein is CAISDRVAGEAEQYF.

This clone was detected once. CDR3 sequence (DNA): TGTGCCAGCAGTGGGACAGGGGGTCAGCCCCAGCATTTT. Its translation is CASSGTGGQPQHF. The chain joins TRBV12-3 or TRBV12-4 to TRBJ1-5; 11 nucleotides align to TRBD1. J was trimmed by 6 bases and V by 5 bases; bases with no gene match: 0. This CDR3 has 13 amino acids.

The chain has TRBV3-1 (or the pseudogene TRBV3-2) and TRBJ2-3; 9 bases fit TRBD1. CDR1 LGHDT and CDR2 YNNKEL come from the germline V gene (reference sequence). The V and J ends lost 3 bases and 5 bases, in that order; junction bases with no gene match: 3. This CDR3 is built from 14 residues. The DNA for the CDR3 is TGTGCCAGCAGCCAGGACAGGGGTATAGATACGCAGTATTTT. It codes for CASSQDRGIDTQYF.

The table lists this clone with a few counts. The chain uses TRBV5-6 and TRBJ1-4; maybe TRBD1 (5 bases). Deletions cut 6 bases from V and 6 bases from J, with 24 bases between. This CDR3 is 17 amino acids long. From germline, CDR1 is SGHDT and CDR2 YYEEEE. DNA for the CDR3: TGTGCCAGCACCCTTTGGGGGGATTTAACGGGGGATGAAAAACTGTTTTTT. Translating gives CASTLWGDLTGDEKLFF.

The V call is TRBV7-2, the J call TRBJ2-4; no definite D call. CDR3 length: 13 amino acids. The germline gives CDR1 SGHTA, CDR2 FQGNSA. The V and J ends lost 5 bases and 0 bases respectively, with 5 bases between them. The CDR3 reads CASSHSAKNIQYF. In DNA, the CDR3 is TGTGCCAGCAGCCACTCAGCCAAAAACATTCAGTACTTC.

This chain uses TRBV7-9 with TRBJ2-5; 9 nucleotides agree with TRBD1. Trimming at V came to 1 base and at J to 2 bases, leaving 5 bases not matched to a gene. CDR3 length equals 16 residues. Germline CDR1 reads SEHNR; CDR2 reads FQNEAQ (reference sequence). For the CDR3, the DNA is TGTGCCAGCAGCTTAGAGGCTGGGACAGGGCAAGAGACCCAGTACTTC. Protein: CASSLEAGTGQETQYF.

This chain links TRBV5-4 with TRBJ2-6; no firm D call. The CDR3 consists of 16 residues. Trimming removed 0 bases at V and 4 bases at J, with 11 bases between. CDR1 is SGHNT, CDR2 YYREEE, per germline (reference sequence). CDR3 residues: CASSLGYMVGANVLTF. The CDR3 coding sequence is TGTGCCAGCAGCTTGGGTTACATGGTAGGGGCCAACGTCCTGACTTTC.

J is TRBJ1-1 and V is TRBV6-5, with D uncertain. Germline CDR1 reads MNHEY; CDR2 reads SVGAGI. Trimming stripped 6 bases from V and 2 bases from J, with 16 bases between. The CDR3 has 15 residues. CDR3 in amino acids: CASSFADGSNTEAFF. The CDR3 DNA reads as TGTGCCAGCAGCTTCGCGGATGGGTCCAACACTGAAGCTTTCTTT.

Of note for this clone: The same CDR3 is also encoded by other DNA sequences in this sample. This chain uses TRBV19 with TRBJ1-1, with D unclear. V was trimmed by 1 base and J by 3 bases, leaving 6 bases between them. There are 13 residues in the CDR3. CDR1 and CDR2 (germline): LNHDA, SQIVND (reference sequence). CDR3 DNA: TGTGCCAGTAGTATAGGCCGCGACACTGAAGCTTTCTTT. It encodes CASSIGRDTEAFF. Based on the CDR3 plus reference TRBV19 and TRBJ1-1, the full variable domain is DGGITQSPKYLFRKEGQNVTLSCEQNLNHDAMYWYRQDPGQGLRLIYYSQIVNDFQKGDIAEGYSVSREKKESFPLTVTSAQKNPTAFYLCASSIGRDTEAFFGQGTRLTVV.

V is TRBV15 and J is TRBJ1-6; D is possibly TRBD1 (5 bases). Trimming removed 0 bases at V and 10 bases at J, with 13 bases between. Germline CDR1 reads LNHNV; CDR2 reads YYDKDF (reference sequence). The CDR3 totals 15 residues. The CDR3 is CATSRDLVQGSPLHF. The DNA of the CDR3 is TGTGCCACCAGCAGAGATCTCGTCCAGGGATCACCCCTCCACTTT.

This chain uses TRBV28 with TRBJ1-3; D remains unclear. V lost 2 bases and J 7 bases, leaving 6 bases between the germline ends. Germline CDR1 and CDR2: MDHEN and SYDVKM. CDR3 length: 12 amino acids. CDR3 amino acids: CASSLRRNTIYF. CDR3 coding DNA: TGTGCCAGCAGTTTACGGAGGAACACCATATATTTT.

The rearrangement joins TRBV11-2 to TRBJ2-7, with TRBD2 as a possible D gene (6 bases). This CDR3 region has 14 residues. Germline V gene lookup returns CDR1 SGHAT and CDR2 FQNNGV. With 1 base removed from V and 0 bases from J, the gap between germline ends came to 7 bases. The CDR3 nucleotides read TGTGCCAGCAGCTTAGGTAGCGGCTCCTACGAGCAGTACTTC. This codes for CASSLGSGSYEQYF.

The chain combines TRBV4-3 with TRBJ1-2; D may be TRBD1 (6 bases). The CDR3 is 16 residues long. The germline V gene encodes CDR1 LGHNA and CDR2 YSLEER. The V gene lost 0 bases and the J gene lost 8 bases, with 19 bases spanning the gap. CDR3 sequence (DNA): TGCGCCAGCAGCCAAGATTACACGACAGGCGGCCGGGGCTACACCTTC. Translated: CASSQDYTTGGRGYTF.

The genes are TRBV2 and TRBJ2-7; 9 nucleotides align to TRBD1. The germline V gene has CDR1 SNHLY and CDR2 FYNNEI. This CDR3 spans 13 amino acids. Losses at the gene ends were 5 bases for V and 6 bases for J; bases not matched to a gene: 5. The CDR3 here is CASSWDRAGEQYF. CDR3 DNA: TGTGCCAGCAGTTGGGACAGGGCCGGCGAGCAGTACTTC. Together with reference TRBV2 and TRBJ2-7, the CDR3 gives the full variable domain: EPEVTQTPSHQVTQMGQEVILRCVPISNHLYFYWYRQILGQKVEFLVSFYNNEISEKSEIFDDQFSVERPDGSNFTLKIRSTKLEDSAMYFCASSWDRAGEQYFGPGTRLTVT.

This chain links TRBV5-1 with TRBJ1-1; D ambiguous. The CDR3 contains 15 residues. CDR1 is SGHRS and CDR2 is YFSETQ in the germline V gene. Trimming stripped 0 bases from V and 5 bases from J, with 14 bases between. This CDR3 reads CASSLAGEPGTEAFF. The CDR3 bases are TGCGCCAGCAGCTTGGCCGGGGAACCTGGGACTGAAGCTTTCTTT.

V usage is TRBV3-1 (or the pseudogene TRBV3-2) and J usage is TRBJ2-7; 10 nucleotides agree with TRBD2. Germline CDR1 is LGHDT and CDR2 is YNNKEL (reference sequence). The trim removed 1 base at V and 0 bases at J, leaving 6 bases unmatched. The CDR3 has 17 residues. The CDR3 nucleotides are TGTGCCAGCAGCCAAGTAGGGGCTAGCGGGAGCTCCTACGAGCAGTACTTC. This sequence encodes CASSQVGASGSSYEQYF.

A single count supports this clone. This chain joins TRBV29-1 and TRBJ1-5; D gene uncertain. V shed 8 bases and J shed 1 base, with 9 bases lying between them. Per the germline V gene, CDR1 is SQVTM and CDR2 is ANQGSEA. This CDR3 spans 12 amino acids. CDR3 region: CSYSMSNQPQHF. CDR3 nucleotides: TGCAGCTACAGTATGAGCAATCAGCCCCAGCATTTT.

V gene TRBV5-6 combines with J gene TRBJ1-1; unclear D gene. The CDR3 runs to 14 residues. Germline V lookup: CDR1 SGHDT, CDR2 YYEEEE. The germline V and J ends were trimmed by 2 bases and 0 bases, with 8 bases remaining between them. For the CDR3, the DNA is TGTGCCAGCAGCTTAGCCTCTCTGAACACTGAAGCTTTCTTT. Its protein product is CASSLASLNTEAFF.

The V call is TRBV14, the J call TRBJ2-3; 8 bases map to TRBD2. Trimming at V came to 0 bases and at J to 5 bases, leaving 7 bases not matched to a gene. The CDR3 spans 16 residues. Germline CDR1 reads SGHDN; CDR2 reads FVKESK. CDR3 amino acids: CASSQDPPGGVDTQYF. CDR3 DNA: TGTGCCAGCAGCCAAGATCCCCCGGGAGGGGTAGATACGCAGTATTTT.

This chain links TRBV3-1 (or the pseudogene TRBV3-2) with TRBJ2-7, with TRBD2 matching 11 bases. CDR1 and CDR2 (germline): LGHDT, YNNKEL (reference sequence). The CDR3 loop spans 13 amino acids. J gave up 4 bases and V 6 bases, and 2 bases lay outside the gene matches. The CDR3, as DNA: TGTGCCAGCAGGGGACTAGCGGAATACGAGCAGTACTTC. It specifies CASRGLAEYEQYF.

The count of this clone is one. CDR3 in amino acids: CASREAGGLLNNEQFF. The CDR3 DNA sequence: TGTGCCAGTAGGGAGGCGGGAGGGTTACTGAACAATGAGCAGTTCTTC. This chain joins TRBV19 and TRBJ2-1, with TRBD2 identical over 9 bases. J was trimmed by 5 bases and V by 6 bases; bases with no gene match: 11. The V gene's germline CDR1 is LNHDA and CDR2 SQIVND (reference sequence). The CDR3 has 16 amino acids.

The J gene is TRBJ1-6, the V gene TRBV19; TRBD1 agrees at 11 bases. CDR3 length: 13 amino acids. Germline V gives CDR1 LNHDA, CDR2 SQIVND (reference sequence). J was trimmed by 9 bases and V by 7 bases; bases with no gene match: 2. The CDR3 here is CASTGTGGSPLHF. CDR3 nucleotide sequence: TGTGCCAGTACCGGGACAGGGGGTTCACCCCTCCACTTT.